This T cell receptor beta chain was sequenced during a study of T cells in Graves' hyperthyroidism and ophthalmopathy (dated by TCRdb to the late 2010s). Broadly, across the study: Peripheral blood samples were taken at initial diagnosis, before any treatment was given. A discovery cohort of about a hundred patients, roughly 45 with Graves' ophthalmopathy and about 58 with stable Graves' hyperthyroidism, was used to find distinguishing TCR V-J signatures. Prospective prediction of ophthalmopathy was tested in an independent validation cohort of 18 to 20 hyperthyroidism patients and some 17 patients who later progressed to ophthalmopathy. The roughly 91 discovery patients were randomly divided into training and test sets at a 7:3 ratio. In addition, the study compared T-cell repertoires in thyroid tissue and in blood from about six Graves' hyperthyroidism patients. Following sampling, methimazole starting at 30 mg daily was given to hyperthyroidism patients, and high-dose intravenous methylprednisolone was given to ophthalmopathy patients. TCR Vbeta CDR3 sequencing of 130 to 150 peripheral blood samples (approximately 44 ophthalmopathy, roughly 72 hyperthyroidism and 17 progressor patients) is reported in the paper.

Ophthalmopathy patients had moderately to severely active disease, with a Clinical Activity Score of 3 or more, a NOSPECS grade of 4 or more, and a disease duration of less than 3 months. Any patient with an uncontrolled infection, another autoimmune disease, pregnancy or lactation was excluded. Diagnoses relied on clinical symptoms, serum thyroxine and TRAb, thyroid ultrasound and orbital computed tomography. PBMCs were isolated from about 9.2 ml of fresh peripheral blood by Ficoll-Paque density gradient centrifugation. Total RNA was extracted using Trizol reagent, and RNA quality was assessed on an Agilent 2100 Bioanalyzer. Here is what the overall study found, with its caveats: Most expanded thyroid clonotypes (frequency above 0.001) were also detected in blood, suggesting blood repertoires may reflect thyroid immune responses. A model built on a 13 V-J signature distinguished ophthalmopathy from stable hyperthyroidism, reaching around 90% sensitivity and around 82% specificity in cross-validation and 80%/75% in testing. During validation, the model predicted progression to ophthalmopathy a median of roughly six months ahead of onset, with more than 60% sensitivity and roughly 72% specificity. Sample size was not statistically predetermined, and investigators were not blinded to group allocation.

From the germline V gene (reference sequence), CDR1 is DFQATT and CDR2 is SNEGSKA. From the cysteine up to the phenylalanine, the CDR3 has a length of 12 residues. Kept here is only the CDR3 DNA, which spans 36 bases and is read in frame from base 1. The TCR beta CDR3 regions were amplified from RNA transcripts. A first-round RT-PCR of the TCR CDR3 used the HTBI primer set with the Qiagen OneStep RT-PCR kit. Libraries were constructed in a second round of multiplex PCR, after which size selection and purification were performed. Libraries were sequenced paired-end with 100 bp reads on an Illumina HiSeq2000. In the original analysis: Raw data were processed with SOAPnuke, discarding reads with adapters, uncalled bases, mean Phred below 15, or no exact constant-primer or identifier match. High-quality paired reads were merged using COPE v1.2.5, and each unique nucleotide sequence was defined as a clonotype. Clonotypes were aligned to IMGT TRBV, TRBD and TRBJ reference segments using MiTCR v1.1. Only V-J combinations with frequency above 0.0001, covering about 99% of repertoires, were analysed. A TCS score was defined as the ratio between F50 (clonal expansion) and ExV (chaos), using BLOSUM62-based TCRdist between CDR3 peptides within each V-J. Welch's t-statistics and random forest reduced 514 V-J features to 13, which were used in a naive Bayes classifier (R e1071). The public reads were quality trimmed at Q25 with fastp and then assembled into clones with MiXCR by TCRdb, keeping productive beta chains. Rows merge per CDR3 protein into single entries with the most common DNA and genes. The V and J calls and clone size come from TCRdb's table, not from the authors' own analysis. For this sample the table gives a few hundred thousand distinct CDR3 sequences, of which about a sixth were detected only once. Roughly 3.4% of the sample lies in the top ten.

This clonotype was detected ten times or more. What antigen it recognizes has not been identified. At one boundary the junction diverges from the germline segment, which might be a read error. Recombination connected TRBV20-1 to TRBJ1-4, with an unclear D gene assignment. The TCR comes from a woman aged 40-49 years with Graves' ophthalmopathy. The sequencing input was blood. In nucleotides, the sequence is TGCAGTGCGAGAGTGCCGAATGAAAAACTGTTTTTT. Its product reads: CSARVPNEKLFF.